The 9 T cell receptor beta chains listed next were all sequenced from one sample in a study of OX40 agonist ivuxolimab in advanced cancers. Assay: immunoSEQ multiplex PCR; the TCRdb copy retains only in-frame clones and omits some. The data contain some 45,000 clones, 86% of them singletons. Source: CD4+ or CD8+ T cells sorted from blood, taken in a trial of the OX40 agonist ivuxolimab. The receptor source for this set is an adult with an advanced solid tumor such as melanoma, head and neck, liver or kidney cancer.

The chain employs TRBV6-5 and TRBJ2-7; 7 bases line up with TRBD1. CDR3 length: 11 amino acids. J gave up 7 bases and V 10 bases, and 7 bases lay outside the gene matches. Germline V CDR1 and CDR2: MNHEY, SVGAGI. In DNA form, the CDR3 reads TGTGCCATCAACTCACAGGGGGAGCAGTACTTC. Protein: CAINSQGEQYF.

The V call is TRBV4-3, the J call TRBJ1-1; D perhaps matches TRBD1 (5 bases). The CDR3 consists of 13 residues. CDR1 is LGHNA, CDR2 YSLEER, per germline. V shed 5 bases and J shed 5 bases, with 12 bases lying between them. CDR3 nucleotides: TGCGCCAGCAGCTCGGGGGGGGTGACTGAAGCTTTCTTT. Translated: CASSSGGVTEAFF.

In its sample, this clone was seen a few times. The V gene is TRBV7-9, the J gene TRBJ1-2; 8 bases map to TRBD1. Germline trimming cut 5 bases from V and 4 bases from J; bases unmatched to any gene: 6. Germline CDR1 is SEHNR and CDR2 is FQNEAQ (reference sequence). The CDR3 is 14 residues long. The CDR3 spells CASSRTGSPYGYTF. CDR3 bases: TGTGCCAGCAGCCGGACAGGGAGCCCCTATGGCTACACCTTC.

This chain joins TRBV11-2 and TRBJ2-7, with D perhaps matching TRBD1 (5 bases). The CDR3 covers 16 residues. Deletions cut 3 bases from V and 1 base from J, with 16 bases between. Germline lookup yields CDR1 SGHAT and CDR2 FQNNGV. CDR3: CASSFSPGMGSYEQYV. The CDR3 coding sequence is TGTGCCAGCAGCTTCTCCCCAGGGATGGGGTCCTACGAGCAGTACGTC.

This clone was found once. The rearrangement joins TRBV27 to TRBJ1-2, with TRBD1 identical over 10 bases. V gave up 6 bases and J gave up 3 bases; unmatched junction bases: 4. Germline V gene sequence: CDR1 MNHEY, CDR2 SMNVEV (reference sequence). This CDR3 has 14 amino acids. CDR3 sequence reads: CASRVTGGYYGYTF. The CDR3 coding sequence is TGTGCCAGCAGAGTGACAGGGGGCTACTATGGCTACACCTTC.

A single count supports this clone. The genes are TRBV9 and TRBJ2-5; 7 nucleotides match TRBD2. The trim removed 3 bases at V and 1 base at J, leaving 6 bases unmatched. The CDR3 is 15 amino acids. Per germline, CDR1 SGDLS and CDR2 YYNGEE. The CDR3 protein is CASSAGASGQETQYF. CDR3 nucleotide sequence: TGTGCCAGCAGCGCTGGGGCTAGCGGCCAAGAGACCCAGTACTTC.

The rearrangement links TRBV4-2 to TRBJ2-2, with 8 bases identical to TRBD1. Germline lookup yields CDR1 LGHNA and CDR2 YNFKEQ. The CDR3 totals 17 residues. V lost 5 bases, J lost 5 bases, and 13 bases stayed unmatched. The CDR3: CASSSRGTGVGTGELFF. The DNA for the CDR3 is TGTGCCAGCAGCTCAAGGGGGACAGGAGTTGGGACCGGGGAGCTGTTTTTT.

This clone came up a few times. The gene calls are TRBV7-9 and TRBJ1-2; D ambiguous. Looked up from germline, CDR1 is SEHNR and CDR2 is FQNEAQ (reference sequence). V lost 5 bases to trimming and J lost 6 bases, with 13 bases between them. The CDR3 consists of 13 residues. CDR3 protein: CASSPGDGHGYTF. As DNA, the CDR3 is TGTGCCAGCAGCCCTGGGGATGGCCATGGCTACACCTTC.

The chain links TRBV7-2 to TRBJ2-3, with D hard to call. This CDR3 is built from 13 residues. V dropped 0 bases and J dropped 4 bases, with 5 bases sitting between them. Per germline, CDR1 SGHTA and CDR2 FQGNSA. The DNA of the CDR3 is TGTGCCAGCAGCTTAGCTGTTGCAGATACGCAGTATTTT. It encodes CASSLAVADTQYF.